This T cell receptor (beta chain) derives from a study of response to subunit inactivated influenza vaccine. This clonotype was counted between two and nine times. What it recognizes is unknown. The CDR3 length is 18 residues. V dropped 10 bases and J dropped 1 base, with 27 bases sitting between them. Germline-derived CDR1 and CDR2 are SGHRS and YFSETQ. Points from the study as a whole: The authors proposed limited new T cell recruitment per seasonal influenza vaccination.

TCRdb called the RT-PCR reads again in MiXCR, with one record for every CDR3 protein. The sample has roughly 700,000 distinct CDR3 sequences; around 13% are singletons. This sequence originates from a man between 45 and 60 years old who received an inactivated influenza vaccine. V is TRBV5-1 and J is TRBJ2-1; tentatively, D is TRBD2 (6 bases). Sequenced here: PBMCs from blood, sampled about 14 days before vaccination. CDR3 DNA sequence: TGCGCCTCGGAGCCGGGCGGAACGGGGGTGAGATCCTACAATGAGCAGTTCTTC. Its protein is CASEPGGTGVRSYNEQFF.